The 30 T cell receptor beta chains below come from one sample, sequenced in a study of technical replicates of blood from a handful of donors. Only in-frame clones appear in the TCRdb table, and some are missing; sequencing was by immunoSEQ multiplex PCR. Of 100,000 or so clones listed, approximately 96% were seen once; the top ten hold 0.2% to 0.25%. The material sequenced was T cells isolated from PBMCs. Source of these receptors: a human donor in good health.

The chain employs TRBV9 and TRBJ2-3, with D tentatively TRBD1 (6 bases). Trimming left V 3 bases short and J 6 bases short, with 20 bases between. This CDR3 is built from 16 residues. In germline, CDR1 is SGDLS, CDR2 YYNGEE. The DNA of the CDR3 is TGTGCCAGCAGCGCAGGGGAGTGGGGGTACACGGATACGCAGTATTTT. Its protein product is CASSAGEWGYTDTQYF.

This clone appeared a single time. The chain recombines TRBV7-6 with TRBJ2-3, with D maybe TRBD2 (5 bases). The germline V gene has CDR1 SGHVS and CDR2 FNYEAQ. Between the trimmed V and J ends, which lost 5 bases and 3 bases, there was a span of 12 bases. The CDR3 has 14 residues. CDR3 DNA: TGTGCCAGCAGCCTTAAGCGGTCAACAGATACGCAGTATTTT. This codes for CASSLKRSTDTQYF.

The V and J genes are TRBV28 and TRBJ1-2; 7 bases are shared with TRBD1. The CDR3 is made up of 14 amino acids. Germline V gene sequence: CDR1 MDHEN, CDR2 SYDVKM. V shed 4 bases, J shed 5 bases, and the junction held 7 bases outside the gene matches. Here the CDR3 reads CASSSGQVYYGYTF. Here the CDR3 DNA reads TGTGCCAGCAGTTCAGGACAGGTTTATTATGGCTACACCTTC.

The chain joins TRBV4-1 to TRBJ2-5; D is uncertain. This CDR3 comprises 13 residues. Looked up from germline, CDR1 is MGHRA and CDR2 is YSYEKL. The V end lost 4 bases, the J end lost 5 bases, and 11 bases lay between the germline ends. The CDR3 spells CASSPLPRETQYF. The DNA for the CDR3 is TGCGCCAGCAGCCCGCTACCGAGGGAGACCCAGTACTTC.

The DNA of the CDR3 is TGTGCCATCAGTGAATCTAGCGGGTCCACAGATACGCAGTATTTT. Residues: CAISESSGSTDTQYF. V usage is TRBV10-3 and J usage is TRBJ2-3, with 8 bases that match TRBD2. The junction had 4 bases not matched to a gene; V was cut back by 3 bases and J by 2 bases. The CDR3 has 15 residues. Per germline, CDR1 ENHRY and CDR2 SYGVKD.

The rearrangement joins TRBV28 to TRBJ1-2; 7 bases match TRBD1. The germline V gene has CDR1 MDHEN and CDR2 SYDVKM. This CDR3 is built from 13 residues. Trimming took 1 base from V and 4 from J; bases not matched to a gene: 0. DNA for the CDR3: TGTGCCAGCAGTTTATCAGGGGGCTATGGCTACACCTTC. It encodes CASSLSGGYGYTF.

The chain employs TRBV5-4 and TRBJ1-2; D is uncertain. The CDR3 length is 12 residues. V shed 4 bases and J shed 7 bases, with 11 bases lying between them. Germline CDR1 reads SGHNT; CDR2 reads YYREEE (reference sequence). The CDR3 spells CASSLDGAGYTF. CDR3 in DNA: TGTGCCAGCAGCCTGGACGGAGCTGGCTACACCTTC.

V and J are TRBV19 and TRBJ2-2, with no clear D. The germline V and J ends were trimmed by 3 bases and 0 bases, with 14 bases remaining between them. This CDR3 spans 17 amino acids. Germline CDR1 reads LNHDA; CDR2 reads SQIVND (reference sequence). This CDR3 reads CASSIDRHFSNTGELFF. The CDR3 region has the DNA TGTGCCAGTAGTATTGACCGACACTTCTCGAACACCGGGGAGCTGTTTTTT.

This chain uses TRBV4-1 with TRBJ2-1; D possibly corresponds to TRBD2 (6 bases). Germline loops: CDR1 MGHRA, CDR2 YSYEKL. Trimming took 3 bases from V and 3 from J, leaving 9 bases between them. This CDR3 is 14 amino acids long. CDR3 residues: CASSHSGLYNEQFF. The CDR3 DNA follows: TGCGCCAGCAGCCACTCGGGACTCTACAATGAGCAGTTCTTC.

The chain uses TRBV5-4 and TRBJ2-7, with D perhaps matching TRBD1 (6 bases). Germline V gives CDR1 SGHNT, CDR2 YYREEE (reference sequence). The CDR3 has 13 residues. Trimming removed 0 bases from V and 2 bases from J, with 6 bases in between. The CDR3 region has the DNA TGTGCCAGCAGCTTGGACAGGGCCTACGAGCAGTACTTC. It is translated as CASSLDRAYEQYF. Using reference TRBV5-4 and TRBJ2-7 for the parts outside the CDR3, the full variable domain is ETGVTQSPTHLIKTRGQQVTLRCSSQSGHNTVSWYQQALGQGPQFIFQYYREEENGRGNFPPRFSGLQFPNYSSELNVNALELDDSALYLCASSLDRAYEQYFGPGTRLTVT.

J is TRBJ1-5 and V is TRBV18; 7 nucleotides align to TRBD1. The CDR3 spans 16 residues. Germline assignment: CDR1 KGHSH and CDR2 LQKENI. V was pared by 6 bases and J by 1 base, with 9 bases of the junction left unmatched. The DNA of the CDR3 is TGTGCCAGCTCCCCGGGGACAGTCAACAGCAATCAGCCCCAGCATTTT. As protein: CASSPGTVNSNQPQHF. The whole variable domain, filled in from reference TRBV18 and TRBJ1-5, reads NAGVMQNPRHLVRRRGQEARLRCSPMKGHSHVYWYRQLPEEGLKFMVYLQKENIIDESGMPKERFSAEFPKEGPSILRIQQVVRGDSAAYFCASSPGTVNSNQPQHFGDGTRLSIL.

CDR3 region: CASTILSNEQYF. The CDR3 bases are TGTGCCAGCACCATTTTGAGCAACGAGCAGTACTTC. The chain joins TRBV5-6 to TRBJ2-7; D unresolved. Germline V gives CDR1 SGHDT, CDR2 YYEEEE. The germline V and J ends were trimmed by 6 bases and 5 bases, with 12 bases remaining between them. The CDR3 consists of 12 residues. Drawing the rest from reference TRBV5-6 and TRBJ2-7, the complete variable domain is DAGVTQSPTHLIKTRGQQVTLRCSPKSGHDTVSWYQQALGQGPQFIFQYYEEEERQRGNFPDRFSGHQFPNYSSELNVNALLLGDSALYLCASTILSNEQYFGPGTRLTVT.

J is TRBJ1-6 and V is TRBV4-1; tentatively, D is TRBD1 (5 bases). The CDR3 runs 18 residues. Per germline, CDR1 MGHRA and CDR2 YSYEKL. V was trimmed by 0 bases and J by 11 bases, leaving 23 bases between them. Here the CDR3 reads CASSQDDGEGTNHPPLHF. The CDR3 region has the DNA TGCGCCAGCAGCCAAGATGATGGGGAGGGGACGAACCATCCACCCCTCCACTTT.

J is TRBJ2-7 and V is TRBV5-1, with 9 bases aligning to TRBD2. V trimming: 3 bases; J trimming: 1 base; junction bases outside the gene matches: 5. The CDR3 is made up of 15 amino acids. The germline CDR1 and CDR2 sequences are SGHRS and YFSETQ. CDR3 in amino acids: CASSYSGGPSYEQYF. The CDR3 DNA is TGCGCCAGCAGCTATAGCGGGGGACCTTCCTACGAGCAGTACTTC.

CDR3 nucleotides: TGTGCCAGCAGTCAGGGGGCGTTCGGAGAGACCCAGTACTTC. This encodes CASSQGAFGETQYF. The rearrangement uses TRBV28 and TRBJ2-5; 8 bases align to TRBD1. The J segment lost 4 bases and the V segment lost 5 bases, leaving 6 bases of the junction unmatched. The V gene's germline CDR1 is MDHEN and CDR2 SYDVKM. CDR3 length: 14 residues.

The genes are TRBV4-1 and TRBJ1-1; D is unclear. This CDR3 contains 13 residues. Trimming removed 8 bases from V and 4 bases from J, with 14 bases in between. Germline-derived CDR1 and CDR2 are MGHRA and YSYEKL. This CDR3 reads CASGGASFTEAFF. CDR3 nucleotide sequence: TGCGCCAGCGGCGGAGCGAGTTTCACTGAAGCTTTCTTT.

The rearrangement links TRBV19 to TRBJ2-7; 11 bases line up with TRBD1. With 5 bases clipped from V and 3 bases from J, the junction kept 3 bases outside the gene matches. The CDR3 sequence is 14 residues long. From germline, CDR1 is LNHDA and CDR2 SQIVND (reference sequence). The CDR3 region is CASSAGQGVYEQYF. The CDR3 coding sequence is TGTGCCAGTAGTGCGGGACAGGGGGTCTACGAGCAGTACTTC.

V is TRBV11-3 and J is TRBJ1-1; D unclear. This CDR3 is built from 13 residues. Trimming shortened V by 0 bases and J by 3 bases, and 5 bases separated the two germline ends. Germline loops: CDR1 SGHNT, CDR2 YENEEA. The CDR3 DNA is TGTGCCAGCAGCTTAGACGGGGACACTGAAGCTTTCTTT. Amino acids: CASSLDGDTEAFF.

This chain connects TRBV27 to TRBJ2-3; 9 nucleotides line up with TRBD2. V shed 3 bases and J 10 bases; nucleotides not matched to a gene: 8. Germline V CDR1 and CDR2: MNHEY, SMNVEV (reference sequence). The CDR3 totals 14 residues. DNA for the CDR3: TGTGCCAGCAGTTTTGGCGGGGGGGTTGTCGCGCAGTATTTT. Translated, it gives CASSFGGGVVAQYF.

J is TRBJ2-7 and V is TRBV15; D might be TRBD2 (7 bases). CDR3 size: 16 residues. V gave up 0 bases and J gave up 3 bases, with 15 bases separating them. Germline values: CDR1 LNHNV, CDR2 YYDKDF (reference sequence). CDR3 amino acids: CATSRDPGGGGYEQYF. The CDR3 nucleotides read TGTGCCACCAGCAGAGATCCGGGGGGCGGAGGCTACGAGCAGTACTTC.

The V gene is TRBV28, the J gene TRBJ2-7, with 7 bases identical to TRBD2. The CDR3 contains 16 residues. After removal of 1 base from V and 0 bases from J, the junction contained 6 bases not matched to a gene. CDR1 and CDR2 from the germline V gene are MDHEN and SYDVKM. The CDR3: CASSLSRGSGSYEQYF. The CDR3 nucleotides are TGTGCCAGCAGTTTATCGCGCGGGAGCGGCTCCTACGAGCAGTACTTC. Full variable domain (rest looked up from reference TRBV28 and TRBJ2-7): DVKVTQSSRYLVKRTGEKVFLECVQDMDHENMFWYRQDPGLGLRLIYFSYDVKMKEKGDIPEGYSVSREKKERFSLILESASTNQTSMYLCASSLSRGSGSYEQYFGPGTRLTVT.

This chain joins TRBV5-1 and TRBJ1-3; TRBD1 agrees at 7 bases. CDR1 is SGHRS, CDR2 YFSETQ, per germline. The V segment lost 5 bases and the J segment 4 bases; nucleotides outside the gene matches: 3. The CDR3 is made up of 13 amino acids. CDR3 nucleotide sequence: TGCGCCAGCAGACGGGACAGAGGAAACACCATATATTTT. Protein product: CASRRDRGNTIYF.

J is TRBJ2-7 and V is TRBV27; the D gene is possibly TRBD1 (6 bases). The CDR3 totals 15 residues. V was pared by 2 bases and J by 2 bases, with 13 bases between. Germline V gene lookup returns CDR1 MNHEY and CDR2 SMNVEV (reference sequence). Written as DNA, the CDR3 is TGTGCCAGCAGTTTAGAGACCGGGACAACCTACGAGCAGTACTTC. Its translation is CASSLETGTTYEQYF.

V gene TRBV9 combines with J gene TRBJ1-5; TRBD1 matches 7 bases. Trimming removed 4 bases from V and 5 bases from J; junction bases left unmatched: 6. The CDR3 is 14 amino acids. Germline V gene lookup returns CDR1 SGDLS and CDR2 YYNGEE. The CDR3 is CASSPGTDYQPQHF. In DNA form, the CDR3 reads TGTGCCAGCAGCCCCGGGACAGATTATCAGCCCCAGCATTTT. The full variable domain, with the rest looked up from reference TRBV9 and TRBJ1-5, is DSGVTQTPKHLITATGQRVTLRCSPRSGDLSVYWYQQSLDQGLQFLIQYYNGEERAKGNILERFSAQQFPDLHSELNLSSLELGDSALYFCASSPGTDYQPQHFGDGTRLSIL.

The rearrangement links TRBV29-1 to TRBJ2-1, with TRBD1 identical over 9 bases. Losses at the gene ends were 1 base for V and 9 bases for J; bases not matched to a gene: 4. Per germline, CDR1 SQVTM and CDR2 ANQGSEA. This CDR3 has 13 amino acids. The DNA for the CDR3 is TGCAGCGTTGAAGTTGGACAGGGGTTTGAGCAGTTCTTC. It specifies CSVEVGQGFEQFF.

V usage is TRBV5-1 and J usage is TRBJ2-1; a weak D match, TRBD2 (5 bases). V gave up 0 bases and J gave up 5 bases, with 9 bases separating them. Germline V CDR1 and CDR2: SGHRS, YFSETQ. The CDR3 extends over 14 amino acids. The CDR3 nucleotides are TGCGCCAGCAGCTTGGGAGGGCCGGACAATGAGCAGTTCTTC. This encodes CASSLGGPDNEQFF.

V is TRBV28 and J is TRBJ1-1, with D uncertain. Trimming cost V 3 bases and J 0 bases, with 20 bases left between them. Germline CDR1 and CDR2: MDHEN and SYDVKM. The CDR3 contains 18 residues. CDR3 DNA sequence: TGTGCCAGCAGTTTGGGTGTGACGGGTGGAGCTATGAACACTGAAGCTTTCTTT. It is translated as CASSLGVTGGAMNTEAFF. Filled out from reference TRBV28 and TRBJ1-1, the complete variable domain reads DVKVTQSSRYLVKRTGEKVFLECVQDMDHENMFWYRQDPGLGLRLIYFSYDVKMKEKGDIPEGYSVSREKKERFSLILESASTNQTSMYLCASSLGVTGGAMNTEAFFGQGTRLTVV.

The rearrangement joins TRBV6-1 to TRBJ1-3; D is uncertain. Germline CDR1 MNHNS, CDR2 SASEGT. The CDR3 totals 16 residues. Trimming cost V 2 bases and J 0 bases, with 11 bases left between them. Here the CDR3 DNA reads TGTGCCAGCAGTGAAAAACAGCTTCCCTCTGGAAACACCATATATTTT. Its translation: CASSEKQLPSGNTIYF.

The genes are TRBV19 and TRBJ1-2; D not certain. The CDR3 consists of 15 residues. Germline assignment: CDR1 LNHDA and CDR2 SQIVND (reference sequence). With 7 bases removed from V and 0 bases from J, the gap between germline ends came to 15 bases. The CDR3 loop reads CASTVFSNANYGYTF. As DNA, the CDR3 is TGTGCCAGTACAGTCTTCAGTAACGCTAACTATGGCTACACCTTC.

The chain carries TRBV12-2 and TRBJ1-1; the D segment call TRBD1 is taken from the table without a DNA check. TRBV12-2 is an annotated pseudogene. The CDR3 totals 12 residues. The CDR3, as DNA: TGTGCAAGTCGCACGGGACAGGCTGAAGCTTTCTTT. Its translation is CASRTGQAEAFF.